The TCR beta chain under discussion was sequenced for a study of T cells after yellow fever vaccination. 5'RACE template switching produced TCR cDNA carrying a universal primer site and UMIs. TCRdb passed the 5' RACE reads through MiXCR, listing each CDR3 protein once. The sample contains 300,000 to 400,000 distinct CDR3 sequences, around 4.1% of which appear only once. General study findings and limits: Reappearance after the booster was observed for most primary-vaccination clones (roughly 97% CD4, roughly 90% CD8). Highly abundant clonotypes carried over from the bulk population could end up in FACS-sorted repertoires as contaminants.

Germline V gene data show CDR1 as SGHTA and CDR2 as FQGNSA. The CDR3 runs 12 residues. Between the trimmed V and J ends, which lost 5 bases and 12 bases, there was a span of 16 bases. As concerns this clonotype: Its antigen is still unknown.

The V and J genes are TRBV7-2 and TRBJ1-1; no firm D call. This sample comprised PBMCs, obtained 5 days after the yellow fever booster vaccination. This clonotype was obtained from a man aged 18 to 35 who received the YFV17D yellow fever vaccine. CDR3 loop: CASSPPGRLSFF. For the CDR3, the DNA is TGTGCCAGCAGCCCACCGGGGAGATTGTCTTTCTTT.